This TCR beta chain was profiled in a study of siplizumab effects on memory and regulatory T cells. Study conclusions and caveats: Only a minor fraction of alloreactive clones mapped to unstimulated subsets.

Sequenced by immunoSEQ multiplex PCR; TCRdb stores in-frame clones only, minus some. The data contain 90,000 to 110,000 clones, around 92% of them seen just once; the ten biggest clones take up more than 0.65%. A note on this clone: The antigen is not known.

The germline V gene has CDR1 LNHNV and CDR2 YYDKDF (reference sequence). Between the trimmed V and J ends, which lost 1 base and 3 bases, there was a span of 7 bases. The CDR3 sequence is 13 residues long. Material: Tregs sorted from blood. V and J are TRBV15 and TRBJ2-7; D might be TRBD2 (5 bases). This sequence was found in a human donor in good health. This CDR3 is CATSRGGIYEQYF. The CDR3 bases are TGTGCCACCAGCAGAGGAGGGATCTACGAGCAGTACTTC. Together with reference TRBV15 and TRBJ2-7, the CDR3 gives the full variable domain: DAMVIQNPRYQVTQFGKPVTLSCSQTLNHNVMYWYQQKSSQAPKLLFHYYDKDFNNEADTPDNFQSRRPNTSFCFLDIRSPGLGDTAMYLCATSRGGIYEQYFGPGTRLTVT.